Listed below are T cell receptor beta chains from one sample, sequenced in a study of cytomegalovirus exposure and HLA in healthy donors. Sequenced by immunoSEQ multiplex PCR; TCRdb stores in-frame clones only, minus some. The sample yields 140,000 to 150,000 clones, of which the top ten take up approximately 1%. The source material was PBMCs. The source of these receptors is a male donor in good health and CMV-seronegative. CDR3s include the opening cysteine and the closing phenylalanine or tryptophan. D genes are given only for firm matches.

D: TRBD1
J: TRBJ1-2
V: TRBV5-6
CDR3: CASSLRDRTNYGYTF
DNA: TGTGCCAGCAGCCTACGGGACAGGACTAACTATGGCTACACCTTC

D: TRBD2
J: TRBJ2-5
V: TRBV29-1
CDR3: CSVEGSVTSRQETQYF
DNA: TGCAGCGTTGAAGGGTCCGTGACTAGCAGGCAAGAGACCCAGTACTTC

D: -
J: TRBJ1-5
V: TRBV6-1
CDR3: CASKGQGDLNQPQHF
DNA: TGTGCCAGCAAGGGGCAGGGCGACCTCAATCAGCCCCAGCATTTT

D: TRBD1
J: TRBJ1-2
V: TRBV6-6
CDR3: CASRTTGGTNYGYTF
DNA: TGTGCCAGCAGAACAACAGGGGGTACTAACTATGGCTACACCTTC

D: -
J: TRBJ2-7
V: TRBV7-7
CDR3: CASSEAYGAYEQYF
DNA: TGTGCTAGCAGCGAAGCTTATGGAGCCTACGAGCAGTACTTC

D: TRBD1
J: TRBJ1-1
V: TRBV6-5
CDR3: CASSTGAEAFF
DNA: TGTGCCAGCAGTACAGGGGCTGAAGCTTTCTTT

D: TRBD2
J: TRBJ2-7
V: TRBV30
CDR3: CAWGLAGAYEQYF
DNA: TGTGCCTGGGGACTAGCGGGAGCCTACGAGCAGTACTTC

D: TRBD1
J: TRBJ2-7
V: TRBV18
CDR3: CASSPGAQGGEQYF
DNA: TGTGCCAGCTCACCGGGGGCACAGGGGGGCGAGCAGTACTTC

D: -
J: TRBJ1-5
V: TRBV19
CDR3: CASSITPGGVQPQHF
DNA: TGTGCCAGTAGTATAACCCCCGGGGGGGTCCAGCCCCAGCATTTT

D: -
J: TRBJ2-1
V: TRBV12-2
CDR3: CASRLRGLAGGAYNEQFF
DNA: TGTGCAAGTCGCTTAAGGGGGCTAGCGGGGGGAGCCTACAATGAGCAGTTCTTC

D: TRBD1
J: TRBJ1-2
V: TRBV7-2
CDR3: CASSFKSGTGGFGYTF
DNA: TGTGCCAGCAGCTTTAAATCCGGGACAGGGGGCTTTGGCTACACCTTC

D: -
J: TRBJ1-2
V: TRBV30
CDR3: CAWSGGRNYGYTF
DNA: TGTGCCTGGAGTGGGGGGAGGAACTATGGCTACACCTTC

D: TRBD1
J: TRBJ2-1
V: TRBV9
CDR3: CASSVTTGGPPSYNEQFF
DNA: TGTGCCAGCAGCGTAACGACAGGGGGTCCCCCCTCCTACAATGAGCAGTTCTTC

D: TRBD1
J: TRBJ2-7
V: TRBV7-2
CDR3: CASSNRDSTVQYF
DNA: TGTGCCAGCAGCAACCGGGACAGTACAGTGCAGTACTTC

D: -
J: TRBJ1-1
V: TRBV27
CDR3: CASSLSGRHTEAFF
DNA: TGTGCCAGCAGTTTATCAGGGAGGCACACTGAAGCTTTCTTT

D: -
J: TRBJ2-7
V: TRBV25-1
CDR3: CASSDIYEQYF
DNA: TGTGCCAGCAGTGACATCTACGAGCAGTACTTC

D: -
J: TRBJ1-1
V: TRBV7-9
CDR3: CASSLVPPNTEAFF
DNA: TGTGCCAGCAGCTTAGTTCCCCCTAACACTGAAGCTTTCTTT

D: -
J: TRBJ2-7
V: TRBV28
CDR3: CASSLAFGEQYF
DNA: TGTGCCAGCAGTTTAGCTTTCGGGGAGCAGTACTTC

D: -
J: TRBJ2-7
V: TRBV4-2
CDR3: CASSQVGQGGYEQYF
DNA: TGTGCCAGCAGCCAAGTCGGGCAGGGGGGCTACGAGCAGTACTTC

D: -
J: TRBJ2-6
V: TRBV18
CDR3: CASSPTEAGANVLTF
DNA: TGTGCCAGCTCACCGACAGAGGCCGGGGCCAACGTCCTGACTTTC

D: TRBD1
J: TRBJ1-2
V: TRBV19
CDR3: CASKFQGASGYTF
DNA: TGTGCCAGTAAATTTCAGGGGGCGTCTGGCTACACCTTC

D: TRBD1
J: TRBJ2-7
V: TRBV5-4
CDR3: CASSPDLTGASYEQYF
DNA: TGTGCCAGCAGCCCTGACTTGACAGGGGCATCCTACGAGCAGTACTTC

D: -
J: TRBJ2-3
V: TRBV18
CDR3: CASSPPTRSTDTQYF
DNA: TGTGCCAGCTCACCACCTACTAGAAGCACAGATACGCAGTATTTT

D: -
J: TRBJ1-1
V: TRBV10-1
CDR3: CASSLEGDTEAFF
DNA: TGCGCCAGCAGTTTGGAGGGTGACACTGAAGCTTTCTTT

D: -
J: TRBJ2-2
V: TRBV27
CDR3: CASSFAAENTGELFF
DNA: TGTGCCAGCAGTTTCGCGGCAGAAAACACCGGGGAGCTGTTTTTT

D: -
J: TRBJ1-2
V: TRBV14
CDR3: CASSRREGMGYGYTF
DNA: TGTGCCAGCAGCCGCCGGGAGGGTATGGGCTATGGCTACACCTTC

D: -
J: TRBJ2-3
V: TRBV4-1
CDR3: CASSEPRGLSTDTQYF
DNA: TGCGCCAGCAGCGAACCCCGGGGATTGAGCACAGATACGCAGTATTTT

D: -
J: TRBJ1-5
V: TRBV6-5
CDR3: CASKEGQSSNQPQHF
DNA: TGTGCCAGCAAGGAGGGGCAGTCTAGCAATCAGCCCCAGCATTTT

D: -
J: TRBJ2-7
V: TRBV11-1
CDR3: CASSFPGKGAYEQYF
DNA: TGTGCCAGCAGCTTCCCAGGGAAGGGGGCCTACGAGCAGTACTTC

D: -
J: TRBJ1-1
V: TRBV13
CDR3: CASSYFMNTEAFF
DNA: TGTGCCAGCAGCTACTTCATGAACACTGAAGCTTTCTTT

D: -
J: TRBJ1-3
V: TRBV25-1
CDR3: CASSGPSLWPPSGNTIYF
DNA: TGTGCCAGCAGTGGGCCCTCCCTGTGGCCACCTTCTGGAAACACCATATATTTT

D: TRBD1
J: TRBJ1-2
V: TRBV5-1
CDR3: CASSRAVGQGYGYTF
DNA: TGCGCCAGCAGCAGGGCCGTGGGACAGGGCTATGGCTACACCTTC

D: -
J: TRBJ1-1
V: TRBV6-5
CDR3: CASSYSAYTEAFF
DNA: TGTGCCAGCAGTTACTCAGCCTACACTGAAGCTTTCTTT

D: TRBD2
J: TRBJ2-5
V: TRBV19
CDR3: CASSRGLAGETQYF
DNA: TGTGCCAGTAGTAGGGGACTAGCGGGAGAGACCCAGTACTTC

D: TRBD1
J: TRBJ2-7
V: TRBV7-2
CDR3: CASSHPRGLNEQYF
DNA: TGTGCCAGCAGCCATCCCAGGGGGCTAAACGAGCAGTACTTC

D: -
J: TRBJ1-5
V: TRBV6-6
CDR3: CASSYRGPRGNQPQHF
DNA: TGTGCCAGCAGTTACCGAGGCCCGCGCGGCAATCAGCCCCAGCATTTT

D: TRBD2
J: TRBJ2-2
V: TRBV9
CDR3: CASSGTSGANTGELFF
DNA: TGTGCCAGCAGCGGAACTAGCGGGGCGAACACCGGGGAGCTGTTTTTT

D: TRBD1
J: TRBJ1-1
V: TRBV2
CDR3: CASSVRQGDTEAFF
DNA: TGTGCCAGCAGTGTGAGACAGGGGGACACTGAAGCTTTCTTT

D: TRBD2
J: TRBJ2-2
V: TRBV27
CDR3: CASRSPGLAEGTGELFF
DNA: TGTGCCAGCAGAAGCCCGGGACTAGCGGAGGGGACCGGGGAGCTGTTTTTT

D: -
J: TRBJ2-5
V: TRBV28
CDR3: CASSPGWETQYF
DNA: TGTGCCAGCAGTCCGGGGTGGGAGACCCAGTACTTC

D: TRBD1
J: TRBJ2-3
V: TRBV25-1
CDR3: CASSRTGARTDTQYF
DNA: TGTGCCAGCAGTCGGACAGGGGCCCGCACAGATACGCAGTATTTT